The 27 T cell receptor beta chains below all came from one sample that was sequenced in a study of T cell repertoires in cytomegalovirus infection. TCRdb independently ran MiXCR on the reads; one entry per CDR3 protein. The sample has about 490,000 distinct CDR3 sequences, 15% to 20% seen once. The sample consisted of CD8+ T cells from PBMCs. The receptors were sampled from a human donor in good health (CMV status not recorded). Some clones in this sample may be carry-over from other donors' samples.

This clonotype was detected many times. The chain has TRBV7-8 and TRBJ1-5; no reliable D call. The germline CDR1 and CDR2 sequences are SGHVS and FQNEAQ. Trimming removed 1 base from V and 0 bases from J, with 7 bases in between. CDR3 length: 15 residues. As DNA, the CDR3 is TGTGCCAGCAGCTTAGGCCTCAATAGCAATCAGCCCCAGCATTTT. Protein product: CASSLGLNSNQPQHF.

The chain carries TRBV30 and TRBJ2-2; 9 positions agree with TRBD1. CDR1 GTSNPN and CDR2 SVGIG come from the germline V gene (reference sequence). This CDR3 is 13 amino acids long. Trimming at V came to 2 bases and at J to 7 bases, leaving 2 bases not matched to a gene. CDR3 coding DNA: TGTGCCTGGAGTCGGACAGGGGACGGGGAGCTGTTTTTT. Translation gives CAWSRTGDGELFF.

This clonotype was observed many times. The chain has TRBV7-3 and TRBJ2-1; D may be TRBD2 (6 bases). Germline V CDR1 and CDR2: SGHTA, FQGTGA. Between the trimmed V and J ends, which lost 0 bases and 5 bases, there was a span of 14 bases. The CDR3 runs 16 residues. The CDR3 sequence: CASSLTLLARNNEQFF. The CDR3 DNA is TGTGCCAGCAGCTTAACGCTGCTAGCGCGAAACAATGAGCAGTTCTTC.

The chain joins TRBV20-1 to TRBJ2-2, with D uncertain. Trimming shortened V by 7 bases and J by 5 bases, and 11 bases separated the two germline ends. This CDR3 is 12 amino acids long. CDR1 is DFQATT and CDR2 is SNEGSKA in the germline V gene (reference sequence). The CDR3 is CSVKGGTGELFF. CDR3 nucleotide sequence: TGCAGTGTCAAGGGTGGGACCGGGGAGCTGTTTTTT.

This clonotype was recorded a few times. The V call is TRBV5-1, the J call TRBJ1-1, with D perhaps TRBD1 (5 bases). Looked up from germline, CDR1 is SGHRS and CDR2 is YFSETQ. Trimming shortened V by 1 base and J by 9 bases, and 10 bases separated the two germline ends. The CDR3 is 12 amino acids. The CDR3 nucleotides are TGCGCCAGCAGCTTGTCCACGGGACAAGCTTTCTTT. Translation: CASSLSTGQAFF.

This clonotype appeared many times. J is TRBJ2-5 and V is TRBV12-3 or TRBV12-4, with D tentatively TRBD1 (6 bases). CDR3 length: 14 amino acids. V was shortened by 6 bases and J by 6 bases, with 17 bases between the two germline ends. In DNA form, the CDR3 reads TGTGCCAGCAGGCGACAGGCCCAAAGAAAGACCCAGTACTTC. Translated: CASRRQAQRKTQYF.

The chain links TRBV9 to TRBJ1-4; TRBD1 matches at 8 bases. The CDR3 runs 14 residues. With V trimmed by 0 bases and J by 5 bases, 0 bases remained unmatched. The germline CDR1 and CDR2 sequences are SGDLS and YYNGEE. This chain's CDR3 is CASSVGTGNEKLFF. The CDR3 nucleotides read TGTGCCAGCAGCGTAGGGACAGGGAATGAAAAACTGTTTTTT. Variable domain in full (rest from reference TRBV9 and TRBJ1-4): DSGVTQTPKHLITATGQRVTLRCSPRSGDLSVYWYQQSLDQGLQFLIQYYNGEERAKGNILERFSAQQFPDLHSELNLSSLELGDSALYFCASSVGTGNEKLFFGSGTQLSVL.

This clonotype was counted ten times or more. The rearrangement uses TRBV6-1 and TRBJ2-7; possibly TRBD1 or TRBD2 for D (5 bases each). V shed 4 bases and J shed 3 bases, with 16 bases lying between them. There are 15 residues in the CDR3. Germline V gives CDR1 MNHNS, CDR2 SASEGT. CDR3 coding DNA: TGTGCCAGCAGTGCTCTGGGGACCGAAATCTACGAGCAGTACTTC. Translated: CASSALGTEIYEQYF.

CDR3 bases: TGCGCCAGCAGCTTGATGACTAGCGGGAGAGGGCAGTTCTTC. Translation gives CASSLMTSGRGQFF. The chain recombines TRBV5-1 with TRBJ2-1, with TRBD2 identical over 12 bases. The CDR3 extends over 14 amino acids. V lost 1 base and J lost 12; bases outside the gene matches: 5. The germline gives CDR1 SGHRS, CDR2 YFSETQ.

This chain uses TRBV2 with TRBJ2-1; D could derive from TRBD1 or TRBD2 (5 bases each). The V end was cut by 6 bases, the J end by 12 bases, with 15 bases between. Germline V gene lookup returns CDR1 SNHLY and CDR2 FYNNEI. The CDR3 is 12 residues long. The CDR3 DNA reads TGTGCCAGCAGGGGAGACAGAGCTGTGCAGTTCTTC. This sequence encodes CASRGDRAVQFF.

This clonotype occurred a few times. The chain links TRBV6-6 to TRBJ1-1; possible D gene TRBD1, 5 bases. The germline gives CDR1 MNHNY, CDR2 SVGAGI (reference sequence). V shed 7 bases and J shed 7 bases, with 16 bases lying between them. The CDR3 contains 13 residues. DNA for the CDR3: TGTGCCAGCACTTCAGGGCGAGTCGTTGAAGCTTTCTTT. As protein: CASTSGRVVEAFF.

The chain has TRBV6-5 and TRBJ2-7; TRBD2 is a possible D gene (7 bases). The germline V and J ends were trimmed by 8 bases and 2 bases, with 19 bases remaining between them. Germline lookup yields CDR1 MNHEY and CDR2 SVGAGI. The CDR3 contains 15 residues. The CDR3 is CASGQRGRGTYEQYF. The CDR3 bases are TGTGCCAGCGGACAGCGGGGCAGGGGAACCTACGAGCAGTACTTC.

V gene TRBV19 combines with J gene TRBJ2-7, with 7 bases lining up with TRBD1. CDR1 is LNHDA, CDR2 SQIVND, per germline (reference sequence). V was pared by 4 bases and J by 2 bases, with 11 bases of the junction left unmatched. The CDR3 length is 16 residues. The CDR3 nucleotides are TGTGCCAGTAGTACCACATCGACAGGGTTCACCTACGAGCAGTACTTC. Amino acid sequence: CASSTTSTGFTYEQYF. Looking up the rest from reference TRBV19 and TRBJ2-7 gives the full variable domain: DGGITQSPKYLFRKEGQNVTLSCEQNLNHDAMYWYRQDPGQGLRLIYYSQIVNDFQKGDIAEGYSVSREKKESFPLTVTSAQKNPTAFYLCASSTTSTGFTYEQYFGPGTRLTVT.

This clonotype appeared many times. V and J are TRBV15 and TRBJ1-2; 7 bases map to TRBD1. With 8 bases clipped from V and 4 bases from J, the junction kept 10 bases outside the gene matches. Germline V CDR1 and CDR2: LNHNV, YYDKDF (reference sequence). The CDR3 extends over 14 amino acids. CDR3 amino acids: CATAIDRASYGYTF. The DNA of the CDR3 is TGTGCCACCGCAATCGACAGGGCTTCCTATGGCTACACCTTC. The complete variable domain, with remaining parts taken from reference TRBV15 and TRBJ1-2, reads DAMVIQNPRYQVTQFGKPVTLSCSQTLNHNVMYWYQQKSSQAPKLLFHYYDKDFNNEADTPDNFQSRRPNTSFCFLDIRSPGLGDTAMYLCATAIDRASYGYTFGSGTRLTVV.

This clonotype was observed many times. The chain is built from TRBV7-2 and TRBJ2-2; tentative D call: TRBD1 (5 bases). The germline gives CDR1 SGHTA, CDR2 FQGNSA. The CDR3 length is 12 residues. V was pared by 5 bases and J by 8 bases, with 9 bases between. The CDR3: CASSPWTGELFF. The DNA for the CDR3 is TGTGCCAGCAGCCCTTGGACAGGGGAGCTGTTTTTT.

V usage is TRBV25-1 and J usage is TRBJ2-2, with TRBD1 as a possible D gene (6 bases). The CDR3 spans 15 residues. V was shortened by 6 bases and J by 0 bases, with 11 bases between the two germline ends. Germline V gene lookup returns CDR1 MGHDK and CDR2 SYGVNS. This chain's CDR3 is CASRPGTTNTGELFF. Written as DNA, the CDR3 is TGTGCCAGCAGGCCCGGGACAACGAACACCGGGGAGCTGTTTTTT.

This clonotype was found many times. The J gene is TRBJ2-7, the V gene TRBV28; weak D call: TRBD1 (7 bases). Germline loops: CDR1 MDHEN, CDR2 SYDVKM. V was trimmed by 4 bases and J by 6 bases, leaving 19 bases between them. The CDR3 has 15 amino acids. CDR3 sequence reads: CASSSLGGRGLEQYF. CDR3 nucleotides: TGTGCCAGCAGTTCCCTAGGGGGCAGGGGACTCGAGCAGTACTTC. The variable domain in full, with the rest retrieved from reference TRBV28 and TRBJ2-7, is DVKVTQSSRYLVKRTGEKVFLECVQDMDHENMFWYRQDPGLGLRLIYFSYDVKMKEKGDIPEGYSVSREKKERFSLILESASTNQTSMYLCASSSLGGRGLEQYFGPGTRLTVT.

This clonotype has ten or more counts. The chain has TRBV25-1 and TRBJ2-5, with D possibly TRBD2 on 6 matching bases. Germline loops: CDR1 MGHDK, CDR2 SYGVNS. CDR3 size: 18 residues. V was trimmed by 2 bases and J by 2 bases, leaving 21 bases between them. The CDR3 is CASSESWGVASSQETQYF. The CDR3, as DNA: TGTGCCAGCAGTGAAAGTTGGGGGGTCGCCTCCTCACAAGAGACCCAGTACTTC. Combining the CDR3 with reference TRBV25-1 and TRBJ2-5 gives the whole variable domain EADIYQTPRYLVIGTGKKITLECSQTMGHDKMYWYQQDPGMELHLIHYSYGVNSTEKGDLSSESTVSRIRTEHFPLTLESARPSHTSQYLCASSESWGVASSQETQYFGPGTRLLVL.

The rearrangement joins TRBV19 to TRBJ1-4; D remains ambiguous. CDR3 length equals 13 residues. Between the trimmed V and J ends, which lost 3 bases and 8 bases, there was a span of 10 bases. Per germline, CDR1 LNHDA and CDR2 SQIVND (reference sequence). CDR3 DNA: TGTGCCAGTAGTATTGTGGGTGCCGAAAAACTGTTTTTT. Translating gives CASSIVGAEKLFF. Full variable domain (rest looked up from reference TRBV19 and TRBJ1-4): DGGITQSPKYLFRKEGQNVTLSCEQNLNHDAMYWYRQDPGQGLRLIYYSQIVNDFQKGDIAEGYSVSREKKESFPLTVTSAQKNPTAFYLCASSIVGAEKLFFGSGTQLSVL.

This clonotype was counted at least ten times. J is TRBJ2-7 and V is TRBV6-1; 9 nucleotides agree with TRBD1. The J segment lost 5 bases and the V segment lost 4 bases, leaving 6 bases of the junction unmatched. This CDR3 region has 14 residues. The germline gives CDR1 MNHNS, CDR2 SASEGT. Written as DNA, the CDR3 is TGTGCCAGCAGTGGAGACAGGGGGAAGAACGAGCAGTACTTC. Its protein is CASSGDRGKNEQYF.

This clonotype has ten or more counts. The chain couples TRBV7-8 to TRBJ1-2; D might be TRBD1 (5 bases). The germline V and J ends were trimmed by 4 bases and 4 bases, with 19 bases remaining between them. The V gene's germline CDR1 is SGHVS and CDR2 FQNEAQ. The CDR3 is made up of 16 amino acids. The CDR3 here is CASSSSGPRRGYGYTF. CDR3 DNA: TGTGCCAGCAGCTCTTCCGGCCCCAGGAGGGGCTATGGCTACACCTTC.

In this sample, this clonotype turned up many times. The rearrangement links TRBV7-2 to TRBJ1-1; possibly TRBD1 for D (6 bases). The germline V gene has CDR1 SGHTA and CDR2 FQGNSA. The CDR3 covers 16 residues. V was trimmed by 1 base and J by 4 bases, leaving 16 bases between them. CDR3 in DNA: TGTGCCAGCAGCTTAGAGTGGACAGCCGGGATCACTGAAGCTTTCTTT. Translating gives CASSLEWTAGITEAFF.

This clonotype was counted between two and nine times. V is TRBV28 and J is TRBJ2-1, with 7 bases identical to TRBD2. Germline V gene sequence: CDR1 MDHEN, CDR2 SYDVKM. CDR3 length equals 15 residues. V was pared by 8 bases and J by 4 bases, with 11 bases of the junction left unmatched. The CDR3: CASFPPGLQYNEQFF. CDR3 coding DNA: TGTGCCAGCTTTCCACCGGGACTACAATACAATGAGCAGTTCTTC.

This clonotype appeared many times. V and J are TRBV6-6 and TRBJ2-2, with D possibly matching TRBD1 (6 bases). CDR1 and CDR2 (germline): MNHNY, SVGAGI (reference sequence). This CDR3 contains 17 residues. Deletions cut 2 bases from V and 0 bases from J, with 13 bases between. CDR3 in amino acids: CASSYPRTEPNTGELFF. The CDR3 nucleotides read TGTGCCAGCAGTTACCCACGGACAGAACCGAACACCGGGGAGCTGTTTTTT.

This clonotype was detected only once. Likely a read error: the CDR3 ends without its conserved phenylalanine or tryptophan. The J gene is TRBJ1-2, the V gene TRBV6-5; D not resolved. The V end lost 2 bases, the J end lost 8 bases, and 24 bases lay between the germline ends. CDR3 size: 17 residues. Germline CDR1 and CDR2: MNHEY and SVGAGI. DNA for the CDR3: TGTGCCAGCAGTTACCTCTACCCATATAGGGAACGTGAGGGCTACACCTTA. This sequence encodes CASSYLYPYREREGYTL.

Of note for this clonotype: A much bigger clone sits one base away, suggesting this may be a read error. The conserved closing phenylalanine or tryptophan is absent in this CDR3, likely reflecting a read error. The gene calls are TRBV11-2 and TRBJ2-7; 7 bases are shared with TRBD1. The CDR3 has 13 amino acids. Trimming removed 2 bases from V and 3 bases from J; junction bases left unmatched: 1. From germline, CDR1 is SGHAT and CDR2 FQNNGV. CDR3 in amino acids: CASSLYRGYEQYL. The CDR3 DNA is TGTGCCAGCAGCTTATACAGGGGCTACGAGCAGTACTTA.

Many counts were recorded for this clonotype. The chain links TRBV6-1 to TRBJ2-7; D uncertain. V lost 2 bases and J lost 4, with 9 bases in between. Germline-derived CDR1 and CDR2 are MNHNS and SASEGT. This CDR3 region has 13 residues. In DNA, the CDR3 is TGTGCCAGCAGTGAAACAAGCGTTTACGAGCAGTACTTC. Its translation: CASSETSVYEQYF.